This T cell receptor (beta chain) derives from a study of T cell responses to AZD1222 COVID-19 vaccine (dated by TCRdb to about 2021). Broadly, across the study: AZD1222 recipients with second doses at about 4 weeks or about 12 weeks were pooled, because spike-specific TCR depth and breadth did not differ between schedules. A total of 233 trial participants underwent TCR sequencing, of whom about 200 had received two doses of AZD1222 and approximately 26 had received two doses of the MenACWY control vaccine. Trial participants were enrolled by age into 18-55, 56-69 and 70-plus year subgroups, with about 150, 27 and 61 TCR-sequenced participants respectively. The investigation overall reported the following: Participants were mostly white British, with more females than males. The authors suggested clonal diversity may have been underestimated. In the small 56-69-year group, the increase in depth fell short of significance, most likely because of low power. Only six or seven AZD1222 recipients were SARS-CoV-2 seropositive at baseline, limiting conclusions about previously exposed vaccinees. Nearly half of unique spike-specific TCRs reportedly recognized epitopes outside regions mutated in the B.1.351 and B.1.1.7 variants. After two AZD1222 doses, spike-specific TCR breadth and depth were significantly higher than at day 0 and than in MenACWY recipients. No day 14 peak-response samples were available, so repertoires were characterized only after the peak T cell response. The whole spike protein was spanned by vaccine-associated CD4 TCRs, and dominant responses were seen in regions 160-218 and 743-854.

The cysteine opens and the phenylalanine closes a CDR3 of 13 amino acids. Just the 39-base CDR3 DNA is kept, in frame starting at base 1. Trimming removed 7 bases from V and 2 bases from J, leaving 12 bases between the germline ends. Based on the germline V gene, the CDR1 and CDR2 sequences are MNHGY and SAAAGT. The CDR3 regions of human TCRbeta chains were analyzed by immunosequencing. Per the original workflow: TCRs in the repertoires were matched against a reference library of SARS-CoV-2-specific TCRs that had been generated with the MIRA antigen-specificity platform. Breadth was defined as the fraction of unique TCRs that were SARS-CoV-2-associated, and depth was defined as the fraction of total T cells that were SARS-CoV-2-associated. Using the MIRA data, every spike-specific TCR was mapped to the spike region that the TCR reacted to and assigned to either a CD4 or a CD8 class. Log10-transformed breadth and depth values were compared by one-way ANOVA with Sidak's multiple comparisons tests. The immuneACCESS repertoire file appears here via TCRdb, limited to in-frame rearrangements. These files lack a portion of the clones; in checked studies, under half of the deficit traces to unresolved V genes, and the cause of the others is not known. D and trimming come from the DNA, and the V and J calls and clone size come from that table. The table for this sample lists 56,000 or so clones; 80% to 90% of them were counted only once. The biggest ten clones account for over 13% of the sample.

The sample's time point label, in plain terms: baseline before first vaccination. The vaccinee samples were drawn from two UK trials, COV001 and COV002, one of which was a single-blind randomized controlled phase 2/3 trial testing AZD1222 (ChAdOx1 nCoV-19) in healthy adults. Trial participant PBMC samples were collected at day 0 and day 28 after the second dose for TCRbeta chain sequencing. A word on this clone: Its antigen is currently not known. The sample holds no much larger clone one base away, and base qualities are not on file.

The receptor was derived from an adult in good health. This specimen consisted of peripheral blood, obtained on day 0 of AZD1222 vaccination. The rearranged segments are TRBV6-8 and TRBJ2-7; the D gene cannot be resolved beyond TRBD1 or TRBD2, each matching 5 bases. The DNA is as follows: TGTGCCAGCAACGGGAAAGGGGCCTACGAGCAGTACTTC. Translated, this is CASNGKGAYEQYF.